This TCR beta chain emerged from a study of neurological immune-mediated disorders. Study-level findings and limits: HTLV-1-associated myelopathy led in TCR clonal expansion, while multiple sclerosis ranked lowest, below healthy controls. When the repertoires were grouped phylogenetically, those of 18 of the 34 multiple sclerosis patients came together in a single cluster of related CDR3 sequences, which points to a possible repertoire-level signature.

This clonotype was seen at least ten times. Its matching antigen is unknown. CDR3 length equals 15 residues. V was shortened by 1 base and J by 7 bases, with 14 bases between the two germline ends. Germline V gene lookup returns CDR1 SGHVS and CDR2 FNYEAQ. TCRdb independently ran MiXCR on the 5' RACE reads; one entry per CDR3 protein. The data hold about 70,000 distinct CDR3 sequences, with roughly 5% observed a single time. This rearrangement joins TRBV7-6 to TRBJ2-1; possible D gene TRBD2, 7 bases. The sequence was collected from a human donor with multiple sclerosis. The donor label of this sample is uncertain. Material: PBMCs. CDR3 in amino acids: CASSLGGGASNEQFF. The CDR3 coding sequence is TGTGCCAGCAGCTTAGGAGGGGGGGCCAGTAATGAGCAGTTCTTC.